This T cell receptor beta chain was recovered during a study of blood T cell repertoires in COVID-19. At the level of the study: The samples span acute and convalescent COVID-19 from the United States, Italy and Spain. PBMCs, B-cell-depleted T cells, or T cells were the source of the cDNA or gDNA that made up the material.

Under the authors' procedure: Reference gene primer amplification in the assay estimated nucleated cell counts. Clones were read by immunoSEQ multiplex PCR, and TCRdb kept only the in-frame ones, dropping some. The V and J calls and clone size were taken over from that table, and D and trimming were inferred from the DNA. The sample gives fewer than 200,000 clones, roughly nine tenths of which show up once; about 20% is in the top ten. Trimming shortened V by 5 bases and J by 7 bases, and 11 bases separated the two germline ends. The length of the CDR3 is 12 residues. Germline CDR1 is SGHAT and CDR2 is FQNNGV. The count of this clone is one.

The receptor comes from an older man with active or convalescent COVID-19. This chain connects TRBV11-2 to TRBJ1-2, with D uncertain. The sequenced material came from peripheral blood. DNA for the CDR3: TGTGCCAGCAGCCAGAATTCGGGTGGCTACACCTTC. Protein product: CASSQNSGGYTF.